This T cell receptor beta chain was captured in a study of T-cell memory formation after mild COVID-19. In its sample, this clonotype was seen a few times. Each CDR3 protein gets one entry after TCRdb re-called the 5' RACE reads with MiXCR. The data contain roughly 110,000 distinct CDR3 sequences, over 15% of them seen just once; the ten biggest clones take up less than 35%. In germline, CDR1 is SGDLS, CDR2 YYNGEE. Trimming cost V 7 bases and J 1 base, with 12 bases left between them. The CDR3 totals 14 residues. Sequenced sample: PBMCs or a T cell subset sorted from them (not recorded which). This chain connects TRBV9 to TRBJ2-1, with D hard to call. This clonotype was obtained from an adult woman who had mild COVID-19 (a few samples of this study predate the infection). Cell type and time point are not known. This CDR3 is CASQEIGSYNEQFF. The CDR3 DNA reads TGTGCCAGCCAGGAGATTGGGTCCTACAATGAGCAGTTCTTC.